Listed below are T cell receptor beta chains from one sample, sequenced in a study of CD8 T cells in Susac syndrome. MiXCR, run by TCRdb on the immunoSEQ multiplex PCR reads, gives a single entry per CDR3 protein. This sample carries about 300,000 distinct CDR3 sequences, over 75% of them seen once, and the ten largest clones take 0.18%. The sequencing input was CD8+ T cells from PBMCs. The receptor set was obtained from a human donor with multiple sclerosis. Each CDR3 is given with its conserved first and last residue. A D gene is named only where the DNA matches it firmly. The listing skips clone size in some rows; elsewhere it reads once, few, many or a size class.

J gene,V gene,D gene,clone size,CDR3 protein,CDR3 DNA
TRBJ1-5,TRBV6-2/TRBV6-3,-,-,CASSYPEAQHF,TGTGCCAGCAGTTACCCGGAGGCCCAGCATTTT
TRBJ1-2,TRBV20-1,-,-,CSARVSGTGYGYTF,TGCAGTGCTAGAGTCTCCGGGACGGGCTATGGCTACACCTTC
TRBJ1-2,TRBV27,-,-,CATRTAYGYTF,TGTGCCACCCGGACGGCCTATGGCTACACCTTC
TRBJ2-7,TRBV20-1,-,-,CSARSPTGFEQYF,TGCAGTGCTAGGAGCCCAACAGGGTTCGAGCAGTACTTC
TRBJ2-7,TRBV2,-,few,CASSERYEQYF,TGTGCCAGCAGTGAACGGTACGAGCAGTACTTC
TRBJ2-7,TRBV7-9,-,once,CASSLQSSGDAYEQYF,TGTGCCAGCAGCTTACAGAGTTCAGGAGATGCCTACGAGCAGTACTTC
TRBJ2-1,TRBV11-3,-,few,CASSPTGEGYNEQFF,TGTGCCAGCAGCCCAACAGGGGAGGGGTACAATGAGCAGTTCTTC
TRBJ2-7,TRBV7-8,-,-,CASSSIRAYEQYF,TGTGCCAGCAGCTCTATTAGGGCCTACGAGCAGTACTTC
TRBJ2-1,TRBV11-1,TRBD2,-,CASSLRSPSTSGRRTYNEQFF,TGTGCCAGCAGCTTAAGGTCCCCATCGACTAGCGGTCGCCGGACCTACAATGAGCAGTTCTTC
TRBJ2-7,TRBV6-2/TRBV6-3,TRBD1,-,CASSPGQPQYF,TGTGCCAGCAGCCCGGGACAGCCGCAGTACTTC
TRBJ2-1,TRBV29-1,TRBD2,once,CSAEIMTSASSYNEQFF,TGCAGCGCTGAAATTATGACTAGCGCAAGCTCCTACAATGAGCAGTTCTTC
TRBJ1-1,TRBV25-1,-,-,CASSEFEGGNTEAFF,TGTGCCAGCAGTGAATTCGAGGGGGGGAACACTGAAGCTTTCTTT
TRBJ2-1,TRBV20-1,TRBD2,-,CSAGGGADYNEQFF,TGCAGTGCTGGGGGGGGAGCAGACTACAATGAGCAGTTCTTC
TRBJ2-1,TRBV28,TRBD2,-,CASSFAGGNNEQFF,TGTGCCAGCAGTTTTGCGGGAGGTAACAATGAGCAGTTCTTC
TRBJ2-7,TRBV28,TRBD2,-,CASNELGTSGRSAYEQYF,TGTGCCAGCAACGAATTGGGGACTAGCGGGAGGTCTGCCTACGAGCAGTACTTC
TRBJ2-6,TRBV27,-,-,CASRGTGSYSGANVLTF,TGTGCCAGCAGGGGAACAGGCTCCTACTCTGGGGCCAACGTCCTGACTTTC
TRBJ2-3,TRBV6-2/TRBV6-3,-,-,CASRAARGTTDTQYF,TGTGCCAGCCGGGCGGCCAGGGGAACTACAGATACGCAGTATTTT
TRBJ2-7,TRBV27,TRBD2,-,CASSSRGGPNLYEQYF,TGTGCCAGCAGTTCGAGGGGAGGGCCGAACCTCTACGAGCAGTACTTC
TRBJ1-1,TRBV7-9,TRBD1,-,CASSPNRGNTEAFF,TGTGCCAGCAGCCCAAACAGGGGGAACACTGAAGCTTTCTTT
TRBJ2-2,TRBV5-4,-,few,CASSLSSGELFF,TGTGCCAGCAGCTTGTCTTCCGGGGAGCTGTTTTTT
TRBJ1-5,TRBV7-8,-,-,CASSLGQPNQPQHF,TGTGCCAGCAGCTTAGGACAGCCCAATCAGCCCCAGCATTTT
TRBJ2-7,TRBV6-6,-,-,CASRDPYEQYF,TGTGCCAGCAGGGATCCCTACGAGCAGTACTTC
TRBJ2-3,TRBV7-2,-,-,CASSPGFVGGPFPDTQYF,TGTGCCAGCAGCCCGGGTTTCGTGGGGGGGCCTTTTCCAGATACGCAGTATTTT
TRBJ2-7,TRBV6-6,-,-,CASSHGVYLYEQYF,TGTGCCAGCAGCCACGGCGTCTACCTCTACGAGCAGTACTTC
TRBJ2-7,TRBV9,-,-,CASSVDGQQSYEQYF,TGTGCCAGCAGCGTAGATGGGCAGCAGTCCTACGAGCAGTACTTC
TRBJ1-6,TRBV30,-,-,CAWSVVVPPLHF,TGTGCCTGGAGTGTAGTAGTTCCACCCCTCCACTTT
TRBJ2-5,TRBV11-2,-,-,CASRILETQYF,TGTGCCAGCAGGATTCTGGAGACCCAGTACTTC
TRBJ2-5,TRBV6-2/TRBV6-3,-,-,CASITGTQETQYF,TGTGCCAGCATCACGGGGACCCAAGAGACCCAGTACTTC
TRBJ1-1,TRBV3-1,-,-,CASSQSGLNTEAFF,TGTGCCAGCAGCCAATCAGGACTAAACACTGAAGCTTTCTTT
TRBJ2-3,TRBV7-6,TRBD2,-,CASSFGLAVTDTQYF,TGTGCCAGCAGCTTCGGACTAGCGGTCACAGATACGCAGTATTTT
TRBJ2-1,TRBV29-1,TRBD1,-,CSVEGFPGQGADEQFF,TGCAGCGTTGAGGGGTTTCCGGGACAGGGGGCGGACGAGCAGTTCTTC
TRBJ2-2,TRBV9,TRBD2,-,CASSVEGTRTGELFF,TGTGCCAGCAGCGTAGAGGGGACTAGGACCGGGGAGCTGTTTTTT
TRBJ2-3,TRBV19,TRBD2,-,CASSIGVAGGTDTQYF,TGTGCCAGTAGTATTGGAGTAGCGGGGGGCACAGATACGCAGTATTTT
TRBJ2-7,TRBV7-9,TRBD1,once,CASSPEQGAIDEQYF,TGTGCCAGCAGCCCGGAACAGGGGGCTATTGACGAGCAGTACTTC
TRBJ2-2,TRBV19,-,-,CASSIGGGLGELFF,TGTGCCAGTAGTATCGGCGGGGGCCTTGGGGAGCTGTTTTTT
TRBJ2-7,TRBV20-1,TRBD1,-,CSARDRDRDYEQYF,TGCAGTGCTAGAGACCGGGACAGGGACTACGAGCAGTACTTC
TRBJ1-6,TRBV3-1,-,once,CASSQGPWTDLNSPLHF,TGTGCCAGCAGCCAAGGTCCCTGGACCGATCTCAATTCACCCCTCCACTTT
TRBJ1-1,TRBV28,-,-,CASSAIGLMNTEAFF,TGTGCCAGCAGTGCAATCGGACTGATGAACACTGAAGCTTTCTTT
TRBJ2-2,TRBV3-1,TRBD2,-,CASSQGPPGGLDTGELFF,TGTGCCAGCAGCCAAGGTCCCCCCGGGGGGTTGGACACCGGGGAGCTGTTTTTT
TRBJ2-3,TRBV9,TRBD1,-,CASSRTGGASTDTQYF,TGTGCCAGCAGCAGGACAGGGGGCGCGAGCACAGATACGCAGTATTTT
TRBJ2-1,TRBV20-1,-,-,CSASGRSNNEQFF,TGCAGTGCGTCAGGGCGATCCAACAATGAGCAGTTCTTC
TRBJ2-7,TRBV29-1,-,-,CSVGGRGHPDYEQYF,TGCAGCGTTGGGGGCCGAGGCCACCCCGACTACGAGCAGTACTTC
TRBJ2-2,TRBV2,-,-,CASVLGGELFF,TGTGCCAGCGTCCTGGGCGGGGAGCTGTTTTTT
TRBJ2-5,TRBV10-3,-,-,CAISQGYDQEGETQYF,TGTGCCATCAGCCAGGGGTACGATCAAGAGGGGGAGACCCAGTACTTC
TRBJ2-5,TRBV27,-,-,CASSLLAEGVGTQYF,TGTGCCAGCAGTTTATTGGCCGAGGGAGTCGGGACCCAGTACTTC
TRBJ1-2,TRBV6-2/TRBV6-3,-,-,CASMDGVNYGYTF,TGTGCCAGCATGGACGGGGTCAACTATGGCTACACCTTC
TRBJ1-5,TRBV15,-,-,CATSRVFNQPQHF,TGTGCCACCAGCAGAGTTTTCAATCAGCCCCAGCATTTT
TRBJ2-1,TRBV20-1,-,once,CSARDQTGVLGYNEQFF,TGCAGTGCTAGAGATCAGACGGGGGTACTAGGGTACAATGAGCAGTTCTTC
TRBJ2-5,TRBV7-9,-,-,CASSRQTGEGETQYF,TGTGCCAGCAGCCGACAGACAGGGGAGGGAGAGACCCAGTACTTC